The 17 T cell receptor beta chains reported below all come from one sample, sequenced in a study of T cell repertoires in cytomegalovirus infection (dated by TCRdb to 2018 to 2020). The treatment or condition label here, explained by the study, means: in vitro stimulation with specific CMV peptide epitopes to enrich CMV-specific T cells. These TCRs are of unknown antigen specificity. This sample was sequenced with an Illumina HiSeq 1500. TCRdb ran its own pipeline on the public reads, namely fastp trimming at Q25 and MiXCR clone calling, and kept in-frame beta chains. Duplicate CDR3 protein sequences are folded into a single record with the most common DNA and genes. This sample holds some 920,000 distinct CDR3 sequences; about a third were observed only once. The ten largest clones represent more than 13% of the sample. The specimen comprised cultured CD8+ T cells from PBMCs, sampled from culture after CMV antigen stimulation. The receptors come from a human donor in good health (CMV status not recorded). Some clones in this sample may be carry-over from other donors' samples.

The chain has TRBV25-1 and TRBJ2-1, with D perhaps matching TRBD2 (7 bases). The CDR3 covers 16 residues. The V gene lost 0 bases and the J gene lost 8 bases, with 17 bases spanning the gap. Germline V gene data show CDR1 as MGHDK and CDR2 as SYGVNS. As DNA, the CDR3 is TGTGCCAGCAGTGAATATGGGGGGGCCCAGTTCGATGAGCAGTTCTTC. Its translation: CASSEYGGAQFDEQFF. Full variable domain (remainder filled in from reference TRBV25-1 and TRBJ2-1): EADIYQTPRYLVIGTGKKITLECSQTMGHDKMYWYQQDPGMELHLIHYSYGVNSTEKGDLSSESTVSRIRTEHFPLTLESARPSHTSQYLCASSEYGGAQFDEQFFGPGTRLTVL.

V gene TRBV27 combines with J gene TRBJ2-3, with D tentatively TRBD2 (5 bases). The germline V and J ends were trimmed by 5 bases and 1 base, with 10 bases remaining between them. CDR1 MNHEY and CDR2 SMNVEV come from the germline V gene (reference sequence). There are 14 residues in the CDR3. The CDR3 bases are TGTGCCAGCAGTGAGACTACTGGCACAGATACGCAGTATTTT. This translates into CASSETTGTDTQYF.

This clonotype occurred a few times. This CDR3 reads CASSGATGTEAFF. The CDR3 DNA follows: TGTGCCAGCAGCGGTGCGACGGGCACTGAAGCTTTCTTT. The J gene is TRBJ1-1, the V gene TRBV6-5; D remains unclear. Trimming removed 6 bases at V and 4 bases at J, with 12 bases between. Germline CDR1 and CDR2: MNHEY and SVGAGI. The CDR3 length is 13 residues.

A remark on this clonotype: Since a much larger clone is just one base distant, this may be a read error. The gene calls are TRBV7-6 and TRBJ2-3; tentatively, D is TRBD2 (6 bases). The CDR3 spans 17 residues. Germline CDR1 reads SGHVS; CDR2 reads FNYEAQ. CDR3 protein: CVSSVSRTGVSTDTQYF. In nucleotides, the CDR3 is TGTGTCAGCAGCGTGTCTAGAACGGGGGTCAGCACAGATACGCAGTATTTT.

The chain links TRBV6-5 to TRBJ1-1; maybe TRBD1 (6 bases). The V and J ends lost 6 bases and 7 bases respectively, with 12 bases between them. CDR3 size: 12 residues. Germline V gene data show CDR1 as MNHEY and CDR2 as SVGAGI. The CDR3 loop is CASRPQGGEAFF. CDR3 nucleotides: TGTGCCAGCAGGCCACAGGGAGGTGAAGCTTTCTTT.

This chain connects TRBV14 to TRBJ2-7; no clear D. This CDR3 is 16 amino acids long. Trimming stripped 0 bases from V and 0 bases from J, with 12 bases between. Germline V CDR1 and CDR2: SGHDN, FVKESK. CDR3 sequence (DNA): TGTGCCAGCAGCCAAGAGGTCAGCTTACTCTCCTACGAGCAGTACGTC. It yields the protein CASSQEVSLLSYEQYV.

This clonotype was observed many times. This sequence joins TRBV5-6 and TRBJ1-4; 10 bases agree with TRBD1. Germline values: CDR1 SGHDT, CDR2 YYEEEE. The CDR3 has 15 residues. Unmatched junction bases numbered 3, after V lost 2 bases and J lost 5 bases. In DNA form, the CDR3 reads TGTGCCAGCAGCTTTTTGGGACAGGGGAATGAAAAACTGTTTTTT. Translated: CASSFLGQGNEKLFF.

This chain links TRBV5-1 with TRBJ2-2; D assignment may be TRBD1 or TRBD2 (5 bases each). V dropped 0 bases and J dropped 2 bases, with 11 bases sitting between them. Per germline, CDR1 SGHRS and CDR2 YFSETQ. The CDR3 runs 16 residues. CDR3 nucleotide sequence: TGCGCCAGCAGCTTGGCAGGGACCCATAACACCGGGGAGCTGTTTTTT. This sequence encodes CASSLAGTHNTGELFF. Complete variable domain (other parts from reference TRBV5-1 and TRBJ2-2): KAGVTQTPRYLIKTRGQQVTLSCSPISGHRSVSWYQQTPGQGLQFLFEYFSETQRNKGNFPGRFSGRQFSNSRSEMNVSTLELGDSALYLCASSLAGTHNTGELFFGEGSRLTVL.

In nucleotides, the CDR3 is TGTGCCAGCACCCGCCCGGGCCACAGGGGTGATGAGCAGTTCTTC. Protein: CASTRPGHRGDEQFF. The chain joins TRBV7-9 to TRBJ2-1; 7 nucleotides agree with TRBD1. The V segment lost 7 bases and the J segment 8 bases; nucleotides outside the gene matches: 14. Germline CDR1 and CDR2: SEHNR and FQNEAQ (reference sequence). The CDR3 covers 15 residues.

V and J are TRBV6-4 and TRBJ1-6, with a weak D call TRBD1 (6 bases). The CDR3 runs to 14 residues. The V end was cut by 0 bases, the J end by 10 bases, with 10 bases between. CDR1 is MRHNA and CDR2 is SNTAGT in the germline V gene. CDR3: CASSDSGQGSPLHF. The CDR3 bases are TGTGCCAGCAGTGACTCGGGACAAGGGTCACCCCTCCACTTT.

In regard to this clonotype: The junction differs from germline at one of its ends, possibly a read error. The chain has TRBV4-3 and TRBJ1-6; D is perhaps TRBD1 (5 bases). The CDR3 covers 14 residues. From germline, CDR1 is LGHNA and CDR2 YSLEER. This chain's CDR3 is CTSSRIGEDSPLHF. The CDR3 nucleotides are TGCACCAGCAGCCGGATAGGGGAGGATTCACCCCTCCACTTT.

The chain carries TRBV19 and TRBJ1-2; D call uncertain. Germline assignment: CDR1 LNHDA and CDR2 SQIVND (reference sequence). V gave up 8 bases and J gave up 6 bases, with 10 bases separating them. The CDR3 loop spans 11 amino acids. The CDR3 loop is CASLRGNGYTF. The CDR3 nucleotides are TGTGCCAGTCTCCGGGGTAATGGCTACACCTTC.

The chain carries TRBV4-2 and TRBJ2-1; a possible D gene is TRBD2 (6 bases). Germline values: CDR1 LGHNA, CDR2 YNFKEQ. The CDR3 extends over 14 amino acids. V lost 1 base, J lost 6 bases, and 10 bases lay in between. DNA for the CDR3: TGTGCCAGCAGCCAAGTAGCGCGGGGCAATGAGCAGTTCTTC. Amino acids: CASSQVARGNEQFF.

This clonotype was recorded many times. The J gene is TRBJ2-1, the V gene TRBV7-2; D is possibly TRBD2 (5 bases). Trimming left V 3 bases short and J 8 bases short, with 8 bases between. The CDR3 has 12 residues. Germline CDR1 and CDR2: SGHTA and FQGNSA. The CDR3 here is CASSFLADEQFF. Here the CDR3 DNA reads TGTGCCAGCAGCTTTCTAGCAGATGAGCAGTTCTTC.

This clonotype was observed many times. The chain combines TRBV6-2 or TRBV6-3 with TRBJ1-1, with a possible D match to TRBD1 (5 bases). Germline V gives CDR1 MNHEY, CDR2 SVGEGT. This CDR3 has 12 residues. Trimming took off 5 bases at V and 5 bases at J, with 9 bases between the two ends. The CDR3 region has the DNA TGTGCCAGCAGTGCCTGGGGGACTGAAGCTTTCTTT. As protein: CASSAWGTEAFF.

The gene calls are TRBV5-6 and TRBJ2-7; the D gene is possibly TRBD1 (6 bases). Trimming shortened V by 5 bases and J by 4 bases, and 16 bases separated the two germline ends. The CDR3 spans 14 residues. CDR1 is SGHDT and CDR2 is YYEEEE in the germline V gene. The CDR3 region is CASRPRQARYEQYF. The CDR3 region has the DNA TGTGCCAGCAGGCCCCGACAGGCGAGGTACGAGCAGTACTTC.

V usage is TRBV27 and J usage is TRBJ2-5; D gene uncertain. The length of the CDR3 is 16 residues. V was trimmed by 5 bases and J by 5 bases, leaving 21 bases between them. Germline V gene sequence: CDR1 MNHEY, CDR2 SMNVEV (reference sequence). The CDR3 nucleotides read TGTGCCAGCAGTCCGACCCCCCTCGGCTTGCGGGAGACCCAGTACTTC. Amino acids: CASSPTPLGLRETQYF.